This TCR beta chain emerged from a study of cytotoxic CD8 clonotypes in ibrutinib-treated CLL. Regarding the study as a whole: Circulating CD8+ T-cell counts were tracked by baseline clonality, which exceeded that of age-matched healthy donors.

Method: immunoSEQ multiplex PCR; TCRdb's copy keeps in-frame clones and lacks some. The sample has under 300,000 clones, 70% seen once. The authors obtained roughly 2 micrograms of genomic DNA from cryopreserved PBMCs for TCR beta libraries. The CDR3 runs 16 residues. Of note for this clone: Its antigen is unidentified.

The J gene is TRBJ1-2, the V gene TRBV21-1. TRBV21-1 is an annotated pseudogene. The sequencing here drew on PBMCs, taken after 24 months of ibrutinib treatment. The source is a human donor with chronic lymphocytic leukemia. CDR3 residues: CASSSNLLSRGGGYTF. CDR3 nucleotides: TGTGCCAGCAGCTCAAATTTACTCAGCAGGGGAGGCGGCTACACCTTC.